Reported below is one TCR beta chain. Sequenced by immunoSEQ multiplex PCR; TCRdb stores in-frame clones only, minus some. The table lists around 300,000 clones, roughly nine tenths of them singletons. This sample's treatment: some 20 received Ad26.COV2.S at low or high dose, single or two shots; several received placebo; per-sample allocation not given. The samples were gathered on day 63 after the first injection of vaccine or placebo. Within Boston, the person who donated was an adult of 18-55 years. The data derive from a study of Ad26.COV2.S vaccination and SARS-CoV-2 variants. Whole-study context: It was the COV1001 Ad26.COV2.S trial arm that included the donor.

The CDR3 is 15 residues long. Germline V CDR1 and CDR2: SGHTA, FQGNSA. Trimming at V came to 3 bases and at J to 6 bases, leaving 5 bases not matched to a gene. The chain has TRBV7-2 and TRBJ1-4; TRBD1 matches 9 bases. This specimen was peripheral blood, taken in a trial of Ad26.COV2.S vaccine versus placebo. The sequence derives from a person between 18 and 60 years old who received the Ad26.COV2.S COVID-19 vaccine or a placebo. CDR3 region: CASSFGDRDYEKLFF. The CDR3 region has the DNA TGTGCCAGCAGCTTCGGGGACAGGGATTATGAAAAACTGTTTTTT.